This T cell receptor beta chain emerged from a study of regulatory T cells in long-lasting Graves disease. On the study more broadly: Newly diagnosed Graves' patients had taken antithyroid drugs under 3 months.

Arm-PCR of CDR3 regions and iRepertoire HTBI primers were used to build TCR beta libraries. Each CDR3 protein is one row after TCRdb ran MiXCR on the multiplex PCR reads. The sample yields under 300,000 distinct CDR3 sequences, 20% to 25% seen once. Time point given: newly diagnosed GD, antithyroid drugs for less than 3 months. Preparation of the TCR library used RNA extracted from PBMCs. American Thyroid Association guidelines were used to diagnose Graves' disease. From germline, CDR1 is SGHTA and CDR2 FQGNSA. There are 14 residues in the CDR3. Trimming stripped 1 base from V and 3 bases from J, with 6 bases between. Ten or more counts support this clonotype.

V is TRBV7-2 and J is TRBJ1-4, with D perhaps TRBD1 (6 bases). This TCR derives from a female donor with Graves disease. Sequences were derived from peripheral blood mononuclear cells (PBMCs), sampled at new diagnosis, from a patient treated with antithyroid drugs. CDR3 sequence (DNA): TGTGCCAGCAGCTTAGACAGGGCTAATGAAAAACTGTTTTTT. Translated, it gives CASSLDRANEKLFF. Based on the CDR3 plus reference TRBV7-2 and TRBJ1-4, the full variable domain is GAGVSQSPSNKVTEKGKDVELRCDPISGHTALYWYRQSLGQGLEFLIYFQGNSAPDKSGLPSDRFSAERTGGSVSTLTIQRTQQEDSAVYLCASSLDRANEKLFFGSGTQLSVL.